This is a list of T cell receptor beta chains from one sample in a study of blood T cell repertoires in COVID-19. TCRdb's copy holds only in-frame clones and misses some; the assay was immunoSEQ multiplex PCR. The table includes 70,000 or so clones, around 89% detected once. Sequencing used peripheral blood. These receptors were obtained from a man aged 60-69 years with acute or convalescent COVID-19. The CDR3 runs from the conserved cysteine through the conserved F or W. Fields, in order: clone size, V gene, D gene, J gene, CDR3 DNA, CDR3 protein. The D gene is left open where the match is weak. Some rows mark clone size as missing; the rest say once, few, many or name a class of expanded clone.

abundance: NA; v_gene: TRBV5-3; d_gene: NA; j_gene: TRBJ1-1; CDR3nt: TGTGCCAGAAGCTTGAATGCGACCGAGACAATGAACACTGAAGCTTTCTTT; CDR3aa: CARSLNATETMNTEAFF
abundance: NA; v_gene: TRBV2; d_gene: TRBD1; j_gene: TRBJ1-6; CDR3nt: TGTGCCAGCAGCACAGGGGGTAGCTCACCCCTCCACTTT; CDR3aa: CASSTGGSSPLHF
abundance: NA; v_gene: TRBV4-1; d_gene: TRBD2; j_gene: TRBJ2-7; CDR3nt: TGCGCCAGCAGCCAAGTAATAACTAGCGGGGGGGTTCCGTACGAGCAGTACTTC; CDR3aa: CASSQVITSGGVPYEQYF
abundance: NA; v_gene: TRBV19; d_gene: NA; j_gene: TRBJ2-7; CDR3nt: TGTGCCAGTAGTAGGAGACAGGAACCCTACGAGCAGTACTTC; CDR3aa: CASSRRQEPYEQYF
abundance: NA; v_gene: TRBV7-9; d_gene: TRBD1; j_gene: TRBJ1-1; CDR3nt: TGTGCCAGCACCCCCCGACAGGGGGACGATGAAGCTTTCTTT; CDR3aa: CASTPRQGDDEAFF
abundance: NA; v_gene: TRBV10-3; d_gene: TRBD2; j_gene: TRBJ2-3; CDR3nt: TGTGCCATCAAAGGGGCGGGGGGGCCAGATACGCAGTATTTT; CDR3aa: CAIKGAGGPDTQYF
abundance: NA; v_gene: TRBV5-1; d_gene: NA; j_gene: TRBJ1-1; CDR3nt: TGCGCCAGCAGCTTGGGCCAGGGTAATAGTAGAGCTTTCTTT; CDR3aa: CASSLGQGNSRAFF
abundance: NA; v_gene: TRBV7-9; d_gene: NA; j_gene: TRBJ2-1; CDR3nt: TGTGCCAGCAGCTTGGAAGGGGCCTCGGAAGAGCAGTTCTTC; CDR3aa: CASSLEGASEEQFF
abundance: NA; v_gene: TRBV18; d_gene: TRBD1; j_gene: TRBJ2-6; CDR3nt: TGTGCCAGCTCACCTCGGGACAGGGGTCTTACTGGGGCCAACGTCCTGACTTTC; CDR3aa: CASSPRDRGLTGANVLTF
abundance: NA; v_gene: TRBV19; d_gene: TRBD1; j_gene: TRBJ2-1; CDR3nt: TGTGCCAGTGTGGGACAGATCTACAATGAGCAGTTCTTC; CDR3aa: CASVGQIYNEQFF
abundance: once; v_gene: TRBV10-3; d_gene: NA; j_gene: TRBJ2-7; CDR3nt: TGTGCCATCAGTATGGGCACCAGTGTCGAGCAGTACTTC; CDR3aa: CAISMGTSVEQYF
abundance: NA; v_gene: TRBV6-5; d_gene: NA; j_gene: TRBJ2-1; CDR3nt: TGTGCCAGCAGGGGGGCAGTCAGGGGTGAGCAGTTCTTC; CDR3aa: CASRGAVRGEQFF
abundance: NA; v_gene: TRBV19; d_gene: NA; j_gene: TRBJ1-6; CDR3nt: TGTGCCAGTACTATCACAGTCGGGGGAATGTCCGGATCACCCCTCCACTTT; CDR3aa: CASTITVGGMSGSPLHF
abundance: NA; v_gene: TRBV4-1; d_gene: NA; j_gene: TRBJ2-2; CDR3nt: TGCGCCAGCAGCTTGTCATCTAGCGAGTACACCGGGGAGCTGTTTTTT; CDR3aa: CASSLSSSEYTGELFF
abundance: NA; v_gene: TRBV19; d_gene: NA; j_gene: TRBJ1-2; CDR3nt: TGTGCCAGTAGTATCCTCCTGATCAGGGGCTATGGCTACACCTTC; CDR3aa: CASSILLIRGYGYTF
abundance: few; v_gene: TRBV27; d_gene: TRBD1; j_gene: TRBJ1-2; CDR3nt: TGTGCCAGCGCTCCTCCGGGACAGGGGCTTGGCTACACCTTC; CDR3aa: CASAPPGQGLGYTF
abundance: NA; v_gene: TRBV30; d_gene: TRBD1; j_gene: TRBJ1-2; CDR3nt: TGTGCCTGGAGTGTACGGGACAGGGGGGGTGGCGGCTACACCTTC; CDR3aa: CAWSVRDRGGGGYTF
abundance: NA; v_gene: TRBV9; d_gene: TRBD1; j_gene: TRBJ2-2; CDR3nt: TGTGCCAGCAGCGGACCGGACAGGGCCCTGACCGGGGAGCTGTTTTTT; CDR3aa: CASSGPDRALTGELFF
abundance: once; v_gene: TRBV6-5; d_gene: NA; j_gene: TRBJ2-7; CDR3nt: TGTGCCAGCGGGTACAGGGCATCCTACGAGCAGTACTTC; CDR3aa: CASGYRASYEQYF
abundance: few; v_gene: TRBV3-1/TRBV3-2; d_gene: TRBD1; j_gene: TRBJ1-4; CDR3nt: TGTGCCAGCAGCCAAGAGGGGACAGGAGATGAAAAACTGTTTTTT; CDR3aa: CASSQEGTGDEKLFF
abundance: NA; v_gene: TRBV5-1; d_gene: NA; j_gene: TRBJ1-6; CDR3nt: TGCGCCAGCAGCTTGGGACAGGCCTATAATTCACCCCTCCACTTT; CDR3aa: CASSLGQAYNSPLHF
abundance: few; v_gene: TRBV6-5; d_gene: TRBD1; j_gene: TRBJ2-7; CDR3nt: TGTGCCAGGGACAGGGATCGGTCCTACGAGCAGTACTTC; CDR3aa: CARDRDRSYEQYF
abundance: NA; v_gene: TRBV4-1; d_gene: TRBD2; j_gene: TRBJ2-5; CDR3nt: TGCGCCAGCAGCCAAGAACAAGGACTAGCGGGGGAAGAGACCCAGTACTTC; CDR3aa: CASSQEQGLAGEETQYF
abundance: NA; v_gene: TRBV12-3/TRBV12-4; d_gene: NA; j_gene: TRBJ1-2; CDR3nt: TGTGCCAGCAGTCACGACTCAAACTATGGCTACACCTTC; CDR3aa: CASSHDSNYGYTF
abundance: NA; v_gene: TRBV7-8; d_gene: TRBD1; j_gene: TRBJ1-3; CDR3nt: TGTGCCAGCAGCTCACGACAGGGGAAGACTGGAAACACCATATATTTT; CDR3aa: CASSSRQGKTGNTIYF
abundance: NA; v_gene: TRBV18; d_gene: TRBD1; j_gene: TRBJ2-7; CDR3nt: TGTGCCAGCTCGCCGACAGGGGAATCCTACGAGCAGTACTTC; CDR3aa: CASSPTGESYEQYF
abundance: NA; v_gene: TRBV6-5; d_gene: TRBD1; j_gene: TRBJ2-3; CDR3nt: TGTGCCAGCAGGGACCCAGGGGGATCAGATACGCAGTATTTT; CDR3aa: CASRDPGGSDTQYF
abundance: NA; v_gene: TRBV6-5; d_gene: TRBD1; j_gene: TRBJ1-6; CDR3nt: TGTGCCACGGGCGACAGGGACAATTCACCCCTCCACTTT; CDR3aa: CATGDRDNSPLHF
abundance: NA; v_gene: TRBV7-2; d_gene: TRBD2; j_gene: TRBJ2-3; CDR3nt: TGTGCCAGCAGCTCGAACCCTAGCGGGAGGGGAACAGATACGCAGTATTTT; CDR3aa: CASSSNPSGRGTDTQYF
abundance: NA; v_gene: TRBV19; d_gene: NA; j_gene: TRBJ1-1; CDR3nt: TGTGCCAGCCAGGGACACTTGAACACTGAAGCTTTCTTT; CDR3aa: CASQGHLNTEAFF
abundance: NA; v_gene: TRBV10-1; d_gene: NA; j_gene: TRBJ2-1; CDR3nt: TGCGCCAGCAGTGAGTCGGGCCTAGAGCAGTTCTTC; CDR3aa: CASSESGLEQFF
abundance: NA; v_gene: TRBV6-5; d_gene: TRBD1; j_gene: TRBJ1-5; CDR3nt: TGTGCCAGCCGCCAACAGGGGGATTATCAGCCCCAGCATTTT; CDR3aa: CASRQQGDYQPQHF
abundance: NA; v_gene: TRBV5-1; d_gene: TRBD2; j_gene: TRBJ2-1; CDR3nt: TGCGCCAGCAGCTGGGTCGCTAGCGGGAGTCGGGCTGATGAGCAGTTCTTC; CDR3aa: CASSWVASGSRADEQFF
abundance: NA; v_gene: TRBV5-5; d_gene: NA; j_gene: TRBJ1-1; CDR3nt: TGTGCCAGCAGCTTGGATTGGGACAAGGCATTGAACACTGAAGCTTTCTTT; CDR3aa: CASSLDWDKALNTEAFF